These 10 T cell receptor beta chains share one sample of origin, sequenced in a study of cytomegalovirus exposure and HLA in healthy donors. PCR involved 60 Vbeta and 13 Jbeta primers. TCRdb's copy holds only in-frame clones and misses some; the assay was immunoSEQ multiplex PCR. The sample lists 72,000 or so clones; over 60% were seen once. Input material: PBMCs. These receptors all come from a woman aged 45-65 years in good health and CMV-seronegative.

The chain employs TRBV6-5 and TRBJ1-5; the D is unclear. The CDR3 consists of 13 residues. Between the trimmed V and J ends, which lost 6 bases and 4 bases, there was a span of 10 bases. Germline-derived CDR1 and CDR2 are MNHEY and SVGAGI. The CDR3 nucleotides are TGTGCCAGCAGCAGAGCGGGGAATCAGCCCCAGCATTTT. This gives the protein CASSRAGNQPQHF.

This clone came up once. The V and J genes are TRBV4-3 and TRBJ1-2; D is undetermined. Germline CDR1 reads LGHNA; CDR2 reads YSLEER. The length of the CDR3 is 14 residues. With 0 bases removed from V and 4 bases from J, the gap between germline ends came to 9 bases. The CDR3 loop is CASSQDAQFYGYTF. The CDR3 region has the DNA TGCGCCAGCAGCCAAGATGCCCAGTTCTATGGCTACACCTTC.

This clone was counted a single time. The J gene is TRBJ2-3, the V gene TRBV27; TRBD1 aligns across 7 bases. CDR3 size: 15 residues. Trimming cost V 3 bases and J 4 bases; bases outside gene matches: 7. CDR1 MNHEY and CDR2 SMNVEV come from the germline V gene (reference sequence). In nucleotides, the CDR3 is TGTGCCAGCAGTTTGGGACAGACACTTGCAGATACGCAGTATTTT. This gives the protein CASSLGQTLADTQYF.

This chain's CDR3 is CASSGQGSYEQYF. The CDR3 DNA follows: TGTGCCAGTAGCGGACAGGGGAGCTACGAGCAGTACTTC. V gene TRBV19 combines with J gene TRBJ2-7; 9 bases agree with TRBD1. This CDR3 comprises 13 residues. Germline V gene lookup returns CDR1 LNHDA and CDR2 SQIVND (reference sequence). V shed 6 bases and J 3 bases; nucleotides not matched to a gene: 3. Full variable domain (rest looked up from reference TRBV19 and TRBJ2-7): DGGITQSPKYLFRKEGQNVTLSCEQNLNHDAMYWYRQDPGQGLRLIYYSQIVNDFQKGDIAEGYSVSREKKESFPLTVTSAQKNPTAFYLCASSGQGSYEQYFGPGTRLTVT.

This clone was observed once. The chain links TRBV29-1 to TRBJ2-5, with TRBD1 as a possible D gene (7 bases). The CDR3 is made up of 14 amino acids. Trimming stripped 6 bases from V and 4 bases from J, with 18 bases between. Germline V gene sequence: CDR1 SQVTM, CDR2 ANQGSEA. The CDR3 bases are TGCAGCGTGGGGGGCCTAACAGGGGCAGAGACCCAGTACTTC. This translates into CSVGGLTGAETQYF. The full variable domain, its missing parts supplied by reference TRBV29-1 and TRBJ2-5, is SAVISQKPSRDICQRGTSLTIQCQVDSQVTMMFWYRQQPGQSLTLIATANQGSEATYESGFVIDKFPISRPNLTFSTLTVSNMSPEDSSIYLCSVGGLTGAETQYFGPGTRLLVL.

This clone was counted a few times. V is TRBV7-9 and J is TRBJ1-1; 9 nucleotides line up with TRBD1. The V gene's germline CDR1 is SEHNR and CDR2 FQNEAQ (reference sequence). The junction had 6 bases not matched to a gene; V was cut back by 5 bases and J by 5 bases. The CDR3 contains 14 residues. CDR3 region: CASSIRTGETEAFF. The CDR3 DNA reads as TGTGCCAGCAGCATACGGACAGGGGAGACTGAAGCTTTCTTT.

V gene TRBV28 combines with J gene TRBJ1-3, with no clear D. The V gene lost 2 bases and the J gene lost 2 bases, with 10 bases spanning the gap. CDR1 is MDHEN and CDR2 is SYDVKM in the germline V gene. The CDR3 runs to 15 residues. The CDR3 protein is CASSLGGGPGNTIYF. The CDR3, as DNA: TGTGCCAGCAGTTTAGGAGGTGGGCCTGGAAACACCATATATTTT.

This clone was picked up a small number of times. The chain recombines TRBV18 with TRBJ2-5; 11 bases are shared with TRBD2. The CDR3 spans 14 residues. V was pared by 6 bases and J by 7 bases, with 7 bases of the junction left unmatched. Germline lookup yields CDR1 KGHSH and CDR2 LQKENI. CDR3 coding DNA: TGTGCCAGCTCGGAACTAGCGGGAGAACGGACCCAGTACTTC. This gives the protein CASSELAGERTQYF.

The CDR3 sequence is CASSPTTGRGYGYTF. The CDR3 coding sequence is TGCGCCAGCAGCCCCACAACAGGGAGAGGCTATGGCTACACCTTC. The chain carries TRBV4-3 and TRBJ1-2; possibly TRBD1 for D (6 bases). The CDR3 totals 15 residues. V dropped 4 bases and J dropped 4 bases, with 16 bases sitting between them. The germline gives CDR1 LGHNA, CDR2 YSLEER.

This chain joins TRBV5-1 and TRBJ2-1; D is perhaps TRBD1 (6 bases). Trimming took off 4 bases at V and 4 bases at J, with 15 bases between the two ends. This CDR3 is 15 amino acids long. Germline loops: CDR1 SGHRS, CDR2 YFSETQ. The CDR3 sequence: CASSLSPTGYNEQFF. DNA for the CDR3: TGCGCCAGCAGCCTGTCTCCCACAGGGTACAATGAGCAGTTCTTC.